The rows below give T cell receptor beta chains drawn from one sample of a study of cytomegalovirus exposure and HLA in healthy donors. The method was immunoSEQ multiplex PCR; TCRdb's version includes in-frame clones alone and lacks a portion of them. Seen here are around 110,000 clones, 88% observed once, and the top ten hold about 1.8%. What was sequenced was PBMCs. These receptors originate from a woman aged 18 to 35 in good health and CMV-seropositive. The CDR3 runs from the conserved cysteine through the conserved F or W. A D gene is named only where the DNA matches it firmly. Expanded clones are given a class, and other clones once, few, many or no size at all.

v_gene: TRBV5-8; j_gene: TRBJ1-6; len: 16; abundance: NA; d_gene: NA; CDR3aa: CASSPDRWGYNSPLHF; CDR3nt: TGTGCCAGCAGTCCGGACAGATGGGGGTATAATTCACCCCTCCACTTT
v_gene: TRBV29-1; j_gene: TRBJ2-2; len: 16; abundance: NA; d_gene: TRBD1; CDR3aa: CSVKTGTGGLTGELFF; CDR3nt: TGCAGCGTCAAGACCGGGACAGGGGGGCTCACCGGGGAGCTGTTTTTT
v_gene: TRBV11-3; j_gene: TRBJ1-5; len: 11; abundance: NA; d_gene: NA; CDR3aa: CASSPRQPQHF; CDR3nt: TGTGCCAGCAGCCCCCGTCAGCCCCAGCATTTT
v_gene: TRBV4-1; j_gene: TRBJ2-4; len: 14; abundance: NA; d_gene: TRBD1; CDR3aa: CASSHDRVKNIQYF; CDR3nt: TGCGCCAGCAGCCACGACAGGGTCAAAAACATTCAGTACTTC
v_gene: TRBV6-1; j_gene: TRBJ2-4; len: 16; abundance: NA; d_gene: TRBD1; CDR3aa: CASSGSRTGYKNIQYF; CDR3nt: TGTGCCAGCAGTGGGTCCAGGACAGGGTACAAAAACATTCAGTACTTC
v_gene: TRBV6-4; j_gene: TRBJ2-1; len: 15; abundance: NA; d_gene: TRBD2; CDR3aa: CASTYRASGGYEQFF; CDR3nt: TGTGCCAGCACCTACAGGGCTAGCGGGGGCTATGAGCAGTTCTTC
v_gene: TRBV9; j_gene: TRBJ1-1; len: 14; abundance: NA; d_gene: NA; CDR3aa: CASSVGAGVTEAFF; CDR3nt: TGTGCCAGCAGCGTAGGAGCAGGTGTAACTGAAGCTTTCTTT
v_gene: TRBV28; j_gene: TRBJ1-1; len: 14; abundance: NA; d_gene: NA; CDR3aa: CASSRHTRGTEAFF; CDR3nt: TGTGCCAGCAGTCGACACACACGTGGCACTGAAGCTTTCTTT
v_gene: TRBV2; j_gene: TRBJ1-2; len: 13; abundance: NA; d_gene: TRBD1; CDR3aa: CASSLDRSDGYTF; CDR3nt: TGTGCCAGCAGCTTGGACAGGTCAGACGGCTACACCTTC
v_gene: TRBV13; j_gene: TRBJ1-4; len: 13; abundance: NA; d_gene: NA; CDR3aa: CASSLGSNEKLFF; CDR3nt: TGTGCCAGCAGCTTAGGTTCAAATGAAAAACTGTTTTTT
v_gene: TRBV6-6; j_gene: TRBJ1-2; len: 14; abundance: NA; d_gene: NA; CDR3aa: CASRPTGLDSGYTF; CDR3nt: TGTGCCAGCAGACCCACAGGGCTCGACTCTGGCTACACCTTC
v_gene: TRBV2; j_gene: TRBJ1-1; len: 13; abundance: once; d_gene: TRBD1; CDR3aa: CASRDRGHTEAFF; CDR3nt: TGTGCCAGCAGAGACAGGGGTCACACTGAAGCTTTCTTT
v_gene: TRBV11-2; j_gene: TRBJ2-5; len: 15; abundance: NA; d_gene: TRBD2; CDR3aa: CASSPPLAGQETQYF; CDR3nt: TGTGCCAGCAGCCCCCCCCTAGCGGGCCAAGAGACCCAGTACTTC
v_gene: TRBV6-1; j_gene: TRBJ1-2; len: 19; abundance: NA; d_gene: NA; CDR3aa: CASSEARDTPSGRLRGYTF; CDR3nt: TGTGCCAGCAGTGAAGCGCGAGACACCCCCTCGGGAAGGTTGAGGGGCTACACCTTC
v_gene: TRBV18; j_gene: TRBJ2-1; len: 18; abundance: NA; d_gene: TRBD2; CDR3aa: CASSPGRTSGGALDEQFF; CDR3nt: TGTGCCAGCTCACCAGGCAGGACTAGCGGGGGGGCTTTGGATGAGCAGTTCTTC
v_gene: TRBV18; j_gene: TRBJ2-3; len: 15; abundance: NA; d_gene: TRBD2; CDR3aa: CASSPRGGVTDTQYF; CDR3nt: TGTGCCAGCTCACCCCGTGGGGGGGTCACAGATACGCAGTATTTT